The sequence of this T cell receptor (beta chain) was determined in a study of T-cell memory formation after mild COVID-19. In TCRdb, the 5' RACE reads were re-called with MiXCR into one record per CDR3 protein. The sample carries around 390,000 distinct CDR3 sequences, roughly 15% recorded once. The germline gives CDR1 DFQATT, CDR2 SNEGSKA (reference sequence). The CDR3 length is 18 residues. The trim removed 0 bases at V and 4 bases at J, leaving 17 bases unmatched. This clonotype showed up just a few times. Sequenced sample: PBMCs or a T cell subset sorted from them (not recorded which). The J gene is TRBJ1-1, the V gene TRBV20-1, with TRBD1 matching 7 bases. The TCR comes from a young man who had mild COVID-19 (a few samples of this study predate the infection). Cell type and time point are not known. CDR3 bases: TGCAGTGCTAGAGATGATAACAGGGGATTATTGAGGTTCACTGAAGCTTTCTTT. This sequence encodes CSARDDNRGLLRFTEAFF.